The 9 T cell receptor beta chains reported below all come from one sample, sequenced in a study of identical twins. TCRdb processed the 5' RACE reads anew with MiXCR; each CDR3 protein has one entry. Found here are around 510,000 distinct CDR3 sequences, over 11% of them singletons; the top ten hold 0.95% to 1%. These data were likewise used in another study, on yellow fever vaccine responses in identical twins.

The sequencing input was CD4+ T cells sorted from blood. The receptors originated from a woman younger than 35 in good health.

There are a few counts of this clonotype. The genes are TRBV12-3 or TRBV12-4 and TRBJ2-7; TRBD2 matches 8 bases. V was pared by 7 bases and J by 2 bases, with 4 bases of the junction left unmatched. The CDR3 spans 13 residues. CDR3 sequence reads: CASTIAGTYEQYF. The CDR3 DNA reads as TGTGCCAGCACCATAGCGGGGACCTACGAGCAGTACTTC.

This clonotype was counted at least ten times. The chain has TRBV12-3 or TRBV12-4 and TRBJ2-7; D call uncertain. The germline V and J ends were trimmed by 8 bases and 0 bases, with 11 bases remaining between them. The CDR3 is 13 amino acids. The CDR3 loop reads CASGEQSSYEQYF. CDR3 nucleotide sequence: TGTGCCAGCGGAGAGCAGAGCTCCTACGAGCAGTACTTC.

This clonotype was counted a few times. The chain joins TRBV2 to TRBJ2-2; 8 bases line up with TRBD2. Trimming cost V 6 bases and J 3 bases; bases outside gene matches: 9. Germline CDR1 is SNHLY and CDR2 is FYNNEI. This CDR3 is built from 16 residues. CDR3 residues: CASRSPGGAYTGELFF. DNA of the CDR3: TGTGCCAGCAGGAGTCCGGGGGGGGCCTACACCGGGGAGCTGTTTTTT.

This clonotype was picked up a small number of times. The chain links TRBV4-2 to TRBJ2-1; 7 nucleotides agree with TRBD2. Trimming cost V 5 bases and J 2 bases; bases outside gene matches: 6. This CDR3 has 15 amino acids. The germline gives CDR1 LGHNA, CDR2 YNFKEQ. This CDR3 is CASSAASGTYNEQFF. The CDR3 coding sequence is TGTGCCAGCAGCGCGGCTAGCGGTACCTACAATGAGCAGTTCTTC.

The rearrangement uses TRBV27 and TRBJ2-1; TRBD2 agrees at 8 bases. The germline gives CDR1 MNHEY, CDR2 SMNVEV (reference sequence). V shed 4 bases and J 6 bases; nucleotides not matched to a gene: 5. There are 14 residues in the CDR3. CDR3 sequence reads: CASSSRGAGNEQFF. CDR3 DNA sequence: TGTGCCAGCAGTTCGCGGGGGGCCGGCAATGAGCAGTTCTTC.

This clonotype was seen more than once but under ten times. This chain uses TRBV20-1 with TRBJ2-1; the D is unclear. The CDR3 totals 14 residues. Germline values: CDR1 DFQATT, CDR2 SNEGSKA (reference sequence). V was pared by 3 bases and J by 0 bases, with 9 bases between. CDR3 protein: CSASALISYNEQFF. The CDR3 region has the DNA TGCAGTGCTAGCGCGTTGATCTCCTACAATGAGCAGTTCTTC.

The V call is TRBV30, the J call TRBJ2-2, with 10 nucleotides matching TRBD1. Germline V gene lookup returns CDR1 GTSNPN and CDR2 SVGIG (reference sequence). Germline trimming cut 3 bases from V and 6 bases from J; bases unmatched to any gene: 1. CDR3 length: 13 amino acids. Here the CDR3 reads CAWRGQGSGELFF. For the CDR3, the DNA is TGTGCCTGGAGGGGACAGGGGTCCGGGGAGCTGTTTTTT.

CDR3 sequence reads: CASSYSGGSRDTQYF. The CDR3 bases are TGTGCCAGCAGTTACTCCGGCGGGAGTCGAGATACGCAGTATTTT. V is TRBV6-5 and J is TRBJ2-3, with 7 bases matching TRBD2. Germline V gene lookup returns CDR1 MNHEY and CDR2 SVGAGI. The CDR3 has 15 amino acids. The V segment lost 0 bases and the J segment 5 bases; nucleotides outside the gene matches: 5.

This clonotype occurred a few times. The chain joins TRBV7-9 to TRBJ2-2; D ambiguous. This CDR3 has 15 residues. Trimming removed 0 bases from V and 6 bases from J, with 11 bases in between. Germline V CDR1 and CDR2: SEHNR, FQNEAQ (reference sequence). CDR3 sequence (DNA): TGTGCCAGCAGCTTAGCGCCCTTCCGTCCCGGGGAGCTGTTTTTT. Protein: CASSLAPFRPGELFF.